The present TCR beta chain was sequenced within a study of Ad26.COV2.S vaccination and SARS-CoV-2 variants (dated by TCRdb to the early 2020s). At the level of the whole study: Vaccine-arm donors were drawn from COV1001, a multicentre, randomized, double-blind, placebo-controlled phase I-IIa trial of Ad26.COV2.S in healthy adults. Ad26.COV2.S was administered intramuscularly at a dose of 5x10^10 or 1x10^11 viral particles, either as one shot or as two shots given 56 days apart. Sequencing of the TCRbeta repertoire served to evaluate the specificity and breadth of SARS-CoV-2-reactive T cell receptors following Ad26.COV2.S vaccination. The TCR-sequenced set comprised around 30 samples: 19 Ad26.COV2.S vaccine recipients, 5 placebo recipients and 8 SARS-CoV-2 convalescent individuals. Participants in the trial were split at random into five groups of five each, receiving low-dose or high-dose Ad26.COV2.S once or twice, or else placebo on both occasions. Blinding of investigators to trial group allocation was maintained during experiments and outcome assessment. General study outcomes and caveats: Non-spike TCR breadth was comparable between vaccine and placebo recipients, consistent with the vaccine containing only spike. Comparing responses between vaccine doses or regimens was not something the study was powered to do. Compared with placebo recipients, Ad26.COV2.S recipients showed higher spike-specific TCR breadth (P = 0.0014). After vaccination, spike-specific CD8+ and CD4+ T cell responses were reported to show substantial breadth. The authors noted that the TCR breadth and depth analyses may have underestimated total T cell responses.

Details on this clone: Its antigen specificity is not known. Base quality data are lacking; no much larger clone is found one base away.

CDR1 ENHRY and CDR2 SYGVKD are derived from the germline V gene. V is reduced by 10 bases and J by 2 bases, leaving a spacing of 6 bases between them. Inclusive of the bounding cysteine and phenylalanine, the CDR3 is 11 residues long. Of all the DNA, just the CDR3 is kept, 33 bases in frame from base 1. The treatment or condition label of this sample denotes: around 19 received Ad26.COV2.S at low or high dose, single or two shots; several received placebo; per-sample allocation not given. Repertoires of vaccine and placebo recipients were sequenced from samples taken on day 63 after the first injection. Cohort 1b enrolled roughly 25 adults aged 18-55 years at a single site in Boston, USA, between 29 July and 7 August 2020. Ad26.COV2.S was a replication-incompetent adenovirus type 26 vector expressing a prefusion-stabilized SARS-CoV-2 spike protein from the original Wuhan strain. The immunoSEQ Assay was used to sequence TCRbeta CDR3 regions. After extraction, genomic DNA underwent amplification by bias-controlled multiplex PCR, followed by high-throughput sequencing. For the original study's pipeline: To quantify the absolute abundance of every unique TCRbeta CDR3 region, sequences were collapsed and filtered. Usable DNA was measured by amplifying reference genes present in all nucleated cells, and TCRbeta template counts were normalized to that usable DNA to estimate T cell fraction. Repertoire TCRs were annotated as SARS-CoV-2-specific by exact matching of V gene, CDR3 amino acid sequence and J gene to a known reactive TCR set. The reference SARS-CoV-2 TCR set came from MIRA and was filtered for enrichment in COVID-19-positive ImmuneCODE repertoires, removing public or cross-reactive TCRs. Using the MIRA antigens, annotated TCRs were further analysed by specific ORF or by position within an ORF. Breadth was defined as the number of annotated unique rearrangements divided by the total number of unique productive rearrangements, and depth was defined as the summed frequency of the annotated unique rearrangements. TCR breadth was compared between groups using two-sided Wilcoxon rank-sum tests. Here the immuneACCESS table is served through TCRdb, limited to in-frame sequences with V and J called. Missing clones are a known gap in these copies; in checked studies unresolved V genes cover under half, and the rest lacks a known reason. That table supplies the V and J calls and clone size; D and trimming were determined from the DNA. The sample contains about 680,000 clones, around 90% of them found a single time. Over 1.3% of the sample goes to the ten largest clones.

This chain joins TRBV10-3 to TRBJ2-1; possibly the D gene is TRBD2, per 5 matching bases. The receptor's source is a person between 18 and 65 years old who received the Ad26.COV2.S COVID-19 vaccine or a placebo. Sequencing used peripheral blood, obtained in a trial of Ad26.COV2.S vaccine versus placebo. The CDR3 region: CATGTYNEQFF. The nucleotide sequence is TGTGCCACCGGGACCTACAATGAGCAGTTCTTC.